Sequencing of this T cell receptor (beta chain) was carried out in a study of T-cell memory formation after mild COVID-19. Background on the study: Clustering of TCRs was largely donor specific.

This CDR3 contains 13 residues. Germline assignment: CDR1 LNHDA and CDR2 SQIVND (reference sequence). With V trimmed by 5 bases and J by 7 bases, 5 bases remained unmatched. TCRdb processed the 5' RACE reads anew with MiXCR; each CDR3 protein has one entry. The sample lists roughly 550,000 distinct CDR3 sequences, roughly 20% occurring once. The chain combines TRBV19 with TRBJ1-5, with 7 nucleotides matching TRBD1. Sequenced material: PBMCs or a T cell subset sorted from them (not recorded which). The receptor comes from an adult woman who had mild COVID-19 (a few samples of this study predate the infection). Cell type and time point are not known. This CDR3 reads CASSVQGEQPQHF. CDR3 DNA sequence: TGTGCCAGTAGTGTTCAGGGGGAACAGCCCCAGCATTTT.